This entry is about one T cell receptor (beta chain). Its antigen is unknown. The data stem from a study of vaccination and CD4 T cells after COVID-19. Background on the study: SARS-CoV-2, HCoV-NL63, HCoV-OC43 and HCoV-229E supplied the overlapping spike peptides used to stimulate cells. Study conclusions and caveats: A relatively small number of convalescent patients were studied, and no early post-infection timepoints were included.

Cultured CD4+ T-cell DNA underwent Oncomine TCR Beta short-read sequencing. MiXCR, run by TCRdb on the PCR reads, gives a single entry per CDR3 protein. The profile covers 13,000 or so distinct CDR3 sequences, with 41% appearing a single time and 9.2% taken by the ten largest. Documented treatment: roughly nine-day PBMC culture with coronavirus spike peptide pools or control peptides (ViraFEST assay). Germline lookup yields CDR1 LNHDA and CDR2 SQIVND (reference sequence). Trimming took off 3 bases at V and 4 bases at J, with 6 bases between the two ends. CDR3 length: 13 residues. The TCR sequence derives from a human donor who had recovered from COVID-19. The J gene is TRBJ2-2, the V gene TRBV19; D unclear. Sequenced material: CD4+ T cells from blood, cultured in vitro, taken after SARS-CoV-2 vaccination. As DNA, the CDR3 is TGTGCCAGTAGTATGGTCGTCACCGGGGAGCTGTTTTTT. Protein: CASSMVVTGELFF. Full variable domain (remainder filled in from reference TRBV19 and TRBJ2-2): DGGITQSPKYLFRKEGQNVTLSCEQNLNHDAMYWYRQDPGQGLRLIYYSQIVNDFQKGDIAEGYSVSREKKESFPLTVTSAQKNPTAFYLCASSMVVTGELFFGEGSRLTVL.